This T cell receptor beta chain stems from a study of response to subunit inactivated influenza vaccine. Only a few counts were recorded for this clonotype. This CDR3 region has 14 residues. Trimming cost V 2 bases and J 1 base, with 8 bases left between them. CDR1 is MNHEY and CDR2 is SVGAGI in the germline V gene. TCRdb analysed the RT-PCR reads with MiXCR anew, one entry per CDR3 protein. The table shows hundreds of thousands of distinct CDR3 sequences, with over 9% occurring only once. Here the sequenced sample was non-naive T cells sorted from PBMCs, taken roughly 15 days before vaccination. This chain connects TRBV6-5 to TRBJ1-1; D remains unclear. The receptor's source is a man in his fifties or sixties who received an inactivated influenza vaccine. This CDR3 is CASSYNSANTEAFF. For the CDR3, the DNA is TGTGCCAGCAGTTACAATTCCGCGAACACTGAAGCTTTCTTT.